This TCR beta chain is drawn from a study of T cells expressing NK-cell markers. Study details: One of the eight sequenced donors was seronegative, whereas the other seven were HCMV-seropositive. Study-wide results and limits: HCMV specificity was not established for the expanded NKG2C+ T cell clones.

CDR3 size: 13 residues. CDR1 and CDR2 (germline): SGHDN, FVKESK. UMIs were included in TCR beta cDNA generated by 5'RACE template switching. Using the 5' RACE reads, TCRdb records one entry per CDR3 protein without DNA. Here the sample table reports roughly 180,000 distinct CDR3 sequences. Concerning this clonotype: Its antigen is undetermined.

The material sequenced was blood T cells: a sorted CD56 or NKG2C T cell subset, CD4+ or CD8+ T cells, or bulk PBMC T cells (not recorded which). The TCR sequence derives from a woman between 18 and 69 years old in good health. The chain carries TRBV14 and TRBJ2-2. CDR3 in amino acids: CASRRDFHGELFF.